This TCR beta chain was profiled in a study of T cell responses to AZD1222 COVID-19 vaccine. Some second doses came at about 4 weeks and others at about 12 weeks; these were pooled. General study points: Nearly half of the spike-specific TCRs reportedly recognize variant regions that carry no mutations. Mostly white British, mostly female donors; authors suggested clonal diversity may be underestimated. Researchers report vaccine-associated CD4 TCRs spanning spike, with dominance at 160-218 and 743-854.

The germline gives CDR1 MDHEN, CDR2 SYDVKM. V lost 3 bases to trimming and J lost 8 bases; unmatched junction nucleotides: 11. The CDR3 length is 17 residues. TCRdb's table, derived via immunoSEQ multiplex PCR, lists solely in-frame clones and lacks some. This table holds about 150,000 clones, around 87% found once. On this clone itself: No antigen is known for it.

V gene TRBV28 combines with J gene TRBJ2-1; the match to TRBD2 covers 12 bases. Source: peripheral blood, taken 28 days after the second AZD1222 dose. The receptor comes from an adult who received the AZD1222 COVID-19 vaccine. The CDR3 DNA sequence: TGTGCCAGCAGTTTTCCCACTAGCGGGAGGTTCGGGTATGAGCAGTTCTTC. Its translation is CASSFPTSGRFGYEQFF.